This T cell receptor beta chain was obtained from a study of T cells after yellow fever vaccination. The length of the CDR3 is 13 residues. With 5 bases removed from V and 3 bases from J, the gap between germline ends came to 11 bases. Germline V gene lookup returns CDR1 LNHDA and CDR2 SQIVND (reference sequence). This clonotype was seen more than once but under ten times. Antigen specificity is unknown. Findings and limits, study-wide: Peaking on day 5 versus 15, the secondary response was faster but weaker.

TCRdb fed the 5' RACE reads into MiXCR, producing one record per CDR3 protein. The sample yields some 560,000 distinct CDR3 sequences, roughly 17% seen once. The material sequenced was PBMCs, taken roughly 5 days after the first yellow fever vaccination. The chain is built from TRBV19 and TRBJ2-7, with D possibly being TRBD1 (6 bases). The source of this sequence is a man between 18 and 35 years old who received the YFV17D yellow fever vaccine. The CDR3 coding sequence is TGTGCCAGTAGTCCCGGCAGGGGCTACGAGCAGTACTTC. Its protein product is CASSPGRGYEQYF.